Shown below are 21 T cell receptor beta chains from a single sample sequenced in a study of molecular identifiers for immune sequencing clone quantification. TCRdb itself ran the PCR reads through MiXCR, one entry per CDR3 protein. This table has roughly 320,000 distinct CDR3 sequences, about a fifth appearing once. Sequenced input: naive CD8+ T cells from blood, with Jurkat cell RNA spiked in. Subset defined: FACS-sorted CD8+CD4-CCR7+CD45RA+ naive T cells. All receptors derive from a human donor in good health. Some libraries in this study had Jurkat cell RNA spiked in.

Many counts were recorded for this clonotype. The V gene is TRBV5-4, the J gene TRBJ1-1, with TRBD1 matching over 7 bases. Germline V gene lookup returns CDR1 SGHNT and CDR2 YYREEE (reference sequence). The CDR3 extends over 15 amino acids. Trimming at V came to 2 bases and at J to 7 bases, leaving 11 bases not matched to a gene. The DNA of the CDR3 is TGTGCCAGCAGCTTCGCAGGGGGGGCATCTGATGAAGCTTTCTTT. It yields the protein CASSFAGGASDEAFF. Looking up the rest from reference TRBV5-4 and TRBJ1-1 gives the full variable domain: ETGVTQSPTHLIKTRGQQVTLRCSSQSGHNTVSWYQQALGQGPQFIFQYYREEENGRGNFPPRFSGLQFPNYSSELNVNALELDDSALYLCASSFAGGASDEAFFGQGTRLTVV.

The CDR3, as DNA: TGTGCCACCGCACCCGGGGCAGGACCCGAGCAGTACTTC. Amino acids: CATAPGAGPEQYF. V and J are TRBV5-3 and TRBJ2-7; D possibly uses TRBD1 or TRBD2 (5 bases each). TRBV5-3 is assigned to the ORF class and has an uncertain function. The CDR3 has 13 residues. V was pared by 9 bases and J by 6 bases, with 19 bases between.

On this clonotype: A much larger clone lies one base from this, so it may be a read error. The chain uses TRBV7-2 and TRBJ1-1; perhaps TRBD1 as D (5 bases). The CDR3 is 14 amino acids. Germline V gene sequence: CDR1 SGHTA, CDR2 FQGNSA. The CDR3 DNA follows: TGTGCCGGCAGCTTTCGGAGGGGTTCCACTGAAGCTTTCTTT. Encoded protein: CAGSFRRGSTEAFF.

This clonotype came up a few times. This sequence joins TRBV5-4 and TRBJ2-3; either TRBD1 or TRBD2 may fit D (5 bases each). Germline values: CDR1 SGHNT, CDR2 YYREEE (reference sequence). The length of the CDR3 is 16 residues. V lost 0 bases, J lost 0 bases, and 11 bases lay in between. CDR3 in amino acids: CASSLATGLSTDTQYF. CDR3 in DNA: TGTGCCAGCAGCTTGGCAACAGGACTTAGCACAGATACGCAGTATTTT.

This clonotype was observed many times. V usage is TRBV12-3 or TRBV12-4 and J usage is TRBJ2-1; 7 nucleotides align to TRBD2. Trimming at V came to 2 bases and at J to 10 bases, leaving 11 bases not matched to a gene. There are 15 residues in the CDR3. CDR3 sequence reads: CASSLPRDYNREQFF. Here the CDR3 DNA reads TGTGCCAGCAGTTTACCCCGGGACTACAACAGGGAGCAGTTCTTC.

This clonotype was found many times. The rearrangement links TRBV29-1 to TRBJ2-1; TRBD1 matches at 7 bases. CDR3 size: 13 residues. Losses at the gene ends were 7 bases for V and 4 bases for J; bases not matched to a gene: 7. CDR1 is SQVTM and CDR2 is ANQGSEA in the germline V gene. The DNA of the CDR3 is TGCAGCGCGAGGGGGACAGCGTACAATGAGCAGTTCTTC. Protein: CSARGTAYNEQFF.

This clonotype was found many times. This chain links TRBV5-1 with TRBJ2-3; TRBD2 aligns across 14 bases. Germline V gives CDR1 SGHRS, CDR2 YFSETQ. With 3 bases clipped from V and 4 bases from J, the junction kept 4 bases outside the gene matches. The CDR3 length is 16 residues. CDR3 sequence reads: CASSSGLAGEADTQYF. CDR3 bases: TGCGCCAGCAGCTCGGGACTAGCGGGAGAAGCAGATACGCAGTATTTT.

This clonotype was detected many times. The V gene is TRBV7-2, the J gene TRBJ2-3; 7 nucleotides align to TRBD1. V dropped 5 bases and J dropped 4; count of bases not matched to a gene: 9. The CDR3 length is 15 residues. CDR1 and CDR2 (germline): SGHTA, FQGNSA. The CDR3 sequence: CASSEGQVRSDTQYF. The CDR3 bases are TGTGCCAGCAGCGAAGGACAGGTTCGGTCAGATACGCAGTATTTT.

This rearrangement joins TRBV13 to TRBJ2-5; D may correspond to TRBD1 or TRBD2 (6 bases each). The V and J ends lost 5 bases and 0 bases respectively, with 28 bases between them. The CDR3 spans 20 residues. CDR1 is PRHDT, CDR2 FYEKMQ, per germline (reference sequence). CDR3 in DNA: TGTGCCAGCAGCACGGATCAATGGGGGGCGCAAGATGTCCACCAAGAGACCCAGTACTTC. This sequence encodes CASSTDQWGAQDVHQETQYF.

As regards this clonotype: A much larger clone lies a single base off, so this may be a read error. The chain couples TRBV20-1 to TRBJ2-7, with 9 bases aligning to TRBD1. Germline lookup yields CDR1 DFQATT and CDR2 SNEGSKA (reference sequence). This CDR3 comprises 13 residues. CDR3 sequence (DNA): TGCAGTGCTACGGGACAGGGATCGTACGGGCAGTACTTC. Residues: CSATGQGSYGQYF.

Ten or more counts support this clonotype. J is TRBJ2-3 and V is TRBV29-1, with no clear D. V dropped 7 bases and J dropped 5 bases, with 13 bases sitting between them. In germline, CDR1 is SQVTM, CDR2 ANQGSEA. The CDR3 is 12 residues long. CDR3 amino acids: CSAEKALDTQYF. CDR3 coding DNA: TGCAGCGCAGAAAAAGCTTTAGATACGCAGTATTTT.

This clonotype was counted at least ten times. V is TRBV4-1 and J is TRBJ2-7, with no clear D. Trimming cost V 1 base and J 3 bases, with 7 bases left between them. Germline-derived CDR1 and CDR2 are MGHRA and YSYEKL. This CDR3 is built from 13 residues. The CDR3 DNA follows: TGCGCCAGCAGCCAAGCCGTCGGCTACGAGCAGTACTTC. Residues: CASSQAVGYEQYF.

Comments on this clonotype: This may come from a read error, since a much larger clone is one base off. The chain is built from TRBV29-1 and TRBJ2-5; D remains unclear. The CDR3 is 11 amino acids. Germline V lookup: CDR1 SQVTM, CDR2 ANQGSEA. The CDR3, as DNA: TGCAGCGTTTCAGGCGAAGAGGCCCAGTACTTC. Its protein product is CSVSGEEAQYF.

The V and J genes are TRBV30 and TRBJ2-7; TRBD1 might be the D (6 bases). Trimming shortened V by 5 bases and J by 0 bases, and 17 bases separated the two germline ends. CDR1 is GTSNPN, CDR2 SVGIG, per germline (reference sequence). The CDR3 runs 15 residues. The CDR3: CAWDEGQGPSYEQYF. As DNA, the CDR3 is TGTGCCTGGGATGAGGGCCAGGGGCCCTCCTACGAGCAGTACTTC.

Points on this clonotype: The junction does not match germline at one end; this may be a read error. The chain has TRBV5-1 and TRBJ2-7; a possible D gene is TRBD2 (5 bases). The germline CDR1 and CDR2 sequences are SGHRS and YFSETQ. CDR3 length: 13 residues. The CDR3 region is CASSLSDSHEQYF. The CDR3 DNA reads TGCGCCAGCAGCTTGTCGGACTCCCACGAGCAGTACTTC.

This clonotype was seen at least ten times. The genes are TRBV19 and TRBJ1-1; D is possibly TRBD1 (5 bases). The ends were cut back, 3 bases at V and 5 bases at J, with 13 bases in the middle. This CDR3 is 14 amino acids long. Germline V gene lookup returns CDR1 LNHDA and CDR2 SQIVND (reference sequence). This chain's CDR3 is CASSMTGLYTEAFF. The CDR3 DNA sequence: TGTGCCAGTAGTATGACGGGGCTGTATACTGAAGCTTTCTTT.

This clonotype was observed at least ten times. V usage is TRBV29-1 and J usage is TRBJ2-7; D might be TRBD2 (6 bases). The length of the CDR3 is 12 residues. Germline values: CDR1 SQVTM, CDR2 ANQGSEA. The V and J ends lost 6 bases and 4 bases respectively, with 13 bases between them. The CDR3 reads CSVRGGIYEQYF. CDR3 bases: TGCAGCGTCCGTGGAGGGATTTACGAGCAGTACTTC.

The chain has TRBV30 and TRBJ2-7, with D hard to call. The CDR3 has 11 residues. The germline V gene encodes CDR1 GTSNPN and CDR2 SVGIG (reference sequence). Trimming removed 1 base from V and 6 bases from J, with 7 bases in between. CDR3: CAWSAVREQYF. In DNA, the CDR3 is TGTGCCTGGAGTGCGGTCCGCGAGCAGTACTTC.

The J gene is TRBJ1-5, the V gene TRBV6-2 or TRBV6-3; D gene uncertain. Germline V CDR1 and CDR2: MNHEY, SVGEGT. This CDR3 has 18 residues. V gave up 2 bases and J gave up 4 bases, with 21 bases separating them. The CDR3 DNA reads TGTGCCAGCAGTTACGAAGTCTTTGGATCTCTGGATAATCAGCCCCAGCATTTT. It translates to CASSYEVFGSLDNQPQHF.

This clonotype was seen ten or more times. V usage is TRBV7-9 and J usage is TRBJ1-4; perhaps TRBD1 as D (5 bases). The germline V and J ends were trimmed by 2 bases and 3 bases, with 10 bases remaining between them. CDR3 length: 15 residues. Germline values: CDR1 SEHNR, CDR2 FQNEAQ (reference sequence). CDR3 DNA sequence: TGTGCCAGCAGCTTACTGGGGGGTGCTAATGAAAAACTGTTTTTT. This codes for CASSLLGGANEKLFF. Using reference TRBV7-9 and TRBJ1-4 for the parts outside the CDR3, the full variable domain is DTGVSQNPRHKITKRGQNVTFRCDPISEHNRLYWYRQTLGQGPEFLTYFQNEAQLEKSRLLSDRFSAERPKGSFSTLEIQRTEQGDSAMYLCASSLLGGANEKLFFGSGTQLSVL.

This clonotype was observed at least ten times. The V and J genes are TRBV20-1 and TRBJ2-7; D remains ambiguous. Trimming took 6 bases from V and 3 from J, leaving 18 bases between them. Germline CDR1 and CDR2: DFQATT and SNEGSKA (reference sequence). The CDR3 has 14 residues. CDR3 protein: CSARTEQTFYEQYF. The CDR3 DNA reads as TGCAGTGCCCGAACCGAGCAGACCTTCTACGAGCAGTACTTC.